This TCR beta chain emerged from a study of T cells in Graves' hyperthyroidism and ophthalmopathy. This clonotype occurred many times. When ophthalmopathy did not progress within 18 months, Graves' hyperthyroidism was considered stable. Using RNA transcripts as the source, TCR beta CDR3 regions were amplified. A set of HTBI primers served as the primers for a first-round RT-PCR of the TCR CDR3. TCRdb reprocessed the multiplex PCR reads via MiXCR and lists one record per CDR3 protein. The table lists approximately 600,000 distinct CDR3 sequences, roughly 17% of them singletons. Germline V CDR1 and CDR2: GTSNPN, SVGIG (reference sequence). J lost 14 bases, V lost 0 bases, and 9 bases had no gene match. This CDR3 is built from 12 residues.

Sequencing was done on a sample of blood. The TCR was taken from a woman in her thirties with Graves' hyperthyroidism. The V call is TRBV30, the J call TRBJ2-5, with 7 bases lining up with TRBD1. DNA of the CDR3: TGTGCCTGGAGTGTATGGGGACAGCTCATTTACTTC. It yields the protein CAWSVWGQLIYF.